This TCR beta chain was sequenced for a study of blood T cells in healthy people across ages. For the second PCR, which ran for roughly 7 to 11 cycles, a sample-barcoded 5' primer and a J-beta primer mix were used. TCRdb reanalysed the 5' RACE reads using MiXCR and keeps one entry per CDR3 protein. The table shows some 1.5 million distinct CDR3 sequences, with under 30% occurring only once. This receptor was obtained from a woman aged 25 to 45 in good health. Sequencing was done on a sample of blood.

The CDR3 loop is CASSLDRGVVSGELFF. CDR3 DNA sequence: TGTGCCAGCAGCTTGGACCGGGGCGTGGTTTCCGGGGAGCTGTTTTTT. The chain combines TRBV5-5 with TRBJ2-2; D possibly uses TRBD1 or TRBD2 (5 bases each). V lost 0 bases and J 6 bases, leaving 15 bases between the germline ends. CDR3 length: 16 amino acids. Germline V gene data show CDR1 as SGHKS and CDR2 as YYEKEE (reference sequence). The full variable domain, completed using reference TRBV5-5 and TRBJ2-2, is DAGVTQSPTHLIKTRGQQVTLRCSPISGHKSVSWYQQVLGQGPQFIFQYYEKEERGRGNFPDRFSARQFPNYSSELNVNALLLGDSALYLCASSLDRGVVSGELFFGEGSRLTVL.